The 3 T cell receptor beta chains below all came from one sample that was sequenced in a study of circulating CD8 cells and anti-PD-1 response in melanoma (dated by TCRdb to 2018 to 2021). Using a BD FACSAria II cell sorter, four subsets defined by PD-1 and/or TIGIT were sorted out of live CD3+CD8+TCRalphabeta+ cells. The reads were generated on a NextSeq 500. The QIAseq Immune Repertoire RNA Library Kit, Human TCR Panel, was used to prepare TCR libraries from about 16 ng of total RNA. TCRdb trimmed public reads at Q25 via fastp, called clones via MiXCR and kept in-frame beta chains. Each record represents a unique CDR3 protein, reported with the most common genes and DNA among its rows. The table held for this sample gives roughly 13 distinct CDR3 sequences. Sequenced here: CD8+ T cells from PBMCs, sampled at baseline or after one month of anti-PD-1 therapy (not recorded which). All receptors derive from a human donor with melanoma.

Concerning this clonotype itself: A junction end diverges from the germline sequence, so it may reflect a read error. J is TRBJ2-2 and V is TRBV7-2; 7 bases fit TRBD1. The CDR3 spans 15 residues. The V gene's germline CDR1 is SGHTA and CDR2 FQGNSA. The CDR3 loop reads CASSLRGGFTGELSF. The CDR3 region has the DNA TGCGCCAGCAGCTTAAGAGGGGGCTTTACCGGGGAGCTGTCTTTT.

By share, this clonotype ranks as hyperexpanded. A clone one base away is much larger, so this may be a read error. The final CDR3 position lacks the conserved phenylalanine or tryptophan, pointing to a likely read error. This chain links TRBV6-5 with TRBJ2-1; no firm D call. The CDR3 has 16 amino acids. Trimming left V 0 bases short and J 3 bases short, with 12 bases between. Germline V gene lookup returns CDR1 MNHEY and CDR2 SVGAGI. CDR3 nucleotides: TGTGCCAGCAGTTACTCTCCCCCTAGTCGCTACAATGAGCAGTTCTCC. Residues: CASSYSPPSRYNEQFS.

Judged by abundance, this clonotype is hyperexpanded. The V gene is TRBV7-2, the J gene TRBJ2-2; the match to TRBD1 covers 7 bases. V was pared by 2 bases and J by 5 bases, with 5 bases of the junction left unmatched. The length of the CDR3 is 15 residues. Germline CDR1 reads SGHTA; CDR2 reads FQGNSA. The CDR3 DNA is TGTGCCAGCAGCTTAAGAGGGGGCTTTACCGGGGAGCTGTTTTTT. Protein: CASSLRGGFTGELFF.